This TCR beta chain was observed in a study of OX40 agonist ivuxolimab in advanced cancers. As for the study in general: One hepatocellular carcinoma and a couple of cutaneous melanoma patients partially responded.

The data were produced by immunoSEQ multiplex PCR, yet TCRdb's version contains in-frame clones alone and is incomplete. The sample holds under 95,000 clones, around 88% seen once. Autoimmune disease history or systemic immunosuppression meant exclusion. The CDR3 runs 13 residues. Trimming stripped 2 bases from V and 16 bases from J, with 15 bases between. The germline V gene has CDR1 SGHTA and CDR2 FQGNSA. The chain uses TRBV7-2 and TRBJ1-6; D ambiguous. The starting material was CD4+ or CD8+ T cells sorted from blood, obtained in a trial of the OX40 agonist ivuxolimab. This TCR came from an adult with an advanced solid tumor such as melanoma, head and neck, liver or kidney cancer. The CDR3 nucleotides read TGTGCCAGCAGCTTAAAAAGGCCCAACACTCTCCACTTT. Amino acid sequence: CASSLKRPNTLHF.